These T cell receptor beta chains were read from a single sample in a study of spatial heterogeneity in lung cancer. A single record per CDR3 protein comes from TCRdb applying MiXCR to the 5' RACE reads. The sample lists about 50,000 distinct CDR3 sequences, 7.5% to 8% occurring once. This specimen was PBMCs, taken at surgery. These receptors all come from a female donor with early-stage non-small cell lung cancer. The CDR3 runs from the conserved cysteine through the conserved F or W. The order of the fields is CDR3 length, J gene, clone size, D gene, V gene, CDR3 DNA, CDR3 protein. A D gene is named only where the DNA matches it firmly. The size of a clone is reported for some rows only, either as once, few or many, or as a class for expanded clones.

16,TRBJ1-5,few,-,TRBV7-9,TGTGCCAGCAGCCGGGGCTCCGAGGCAAGCAATCAGCCCCAGCATTTT,CASSRGSEASNQPQHF
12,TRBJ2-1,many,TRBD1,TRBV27,TGTGCCAGCAGTCGGGACAGGGATGAGCAGTTCTTC,CASSRDRDEQFF
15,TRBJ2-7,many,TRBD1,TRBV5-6,TGTGCCAGCGGGGGGCCCGGGACAGGCACCTACGAGCAGTACTTC,CASGGPGTGTYEQYF
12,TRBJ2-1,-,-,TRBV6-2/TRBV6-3,TGTGCCAGCAAGGCGGTCGGCAATGAGCAGTTCTTC,CASKAVGNEQFF
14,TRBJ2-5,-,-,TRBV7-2,TGTGCCAGCAAACCGGGGGACAGACAAGAGACCCAGTACTTC,CASKPGDRQETQYF
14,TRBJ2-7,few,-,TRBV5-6,TGTGCCAGCAGCTTGGCGGGGGCCACCTACGAGCAGTACTTC,CASSLAGATYEQYF
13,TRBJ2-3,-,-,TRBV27,TGTGCCAGCAGTTGGTCCGTGACAGATACGCAGTATTTT,CASSWSVTDTQYF
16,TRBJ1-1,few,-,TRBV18,TGTGCCAGCTCACCCCGACAGGCTTCGGGGAACACTGAAGCTTTCTTT,CASSPRQASGNTEAFF
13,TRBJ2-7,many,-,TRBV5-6,TGTGCCAGCAGCTTCTCCCTCGCCTACGAGCAGTACTTC,CASSFSLAYEQYF
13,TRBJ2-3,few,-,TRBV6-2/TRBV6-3,TGTGCCAGCAGGCCCGATACTACAGATACGCAGTATTTT,CASRPDTTDTQYF
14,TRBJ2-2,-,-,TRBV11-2,TGTGCCAGCAGCTTCGGCAGCAACACCGGGGAGCTGTTTTTT,CASSFGSNTGELFF
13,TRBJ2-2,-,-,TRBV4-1,TGCGCCAGCAGCCAAGTCCGGACTGAGGAGCTGTTTTTT,CASSQVRTEELFF
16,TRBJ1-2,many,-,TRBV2,TGTGCCAGCAGTGAAAGGGTGCGGGAGGCTAACTATGGCTACACCTTC,CASSERVREANYGYTF
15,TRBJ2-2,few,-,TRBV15,TGTGCCACATCGCAGGGGGGATTTGACACCGGGGAGCTGTTTTTT,CATSQGGFDTGELFF
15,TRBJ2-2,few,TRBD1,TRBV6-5,TGTGCCAGCAGTAGGGACAGACCTAACACCGGGGAGCTGTTTTTT,CASSRDRPNTGELFF
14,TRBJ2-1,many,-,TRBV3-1,TGTGCCAGCAGCCAAGGGTACTCCTACAATGAGCAGTTCTTC,CASSQGYSYNEQFF
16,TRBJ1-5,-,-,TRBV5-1,TGCGCCAGCAGCTTGGGTCCGGGAGGGATCGGTCAGCCCCAGCATTTT,CASSLGPGGIGQPQHF
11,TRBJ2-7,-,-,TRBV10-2,TGCGCCAGCAGAGGGCCGGGCGAGCAGTACTTC,CASRGPGEQYF
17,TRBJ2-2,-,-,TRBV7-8,TGTGCCAGCAGCTTAGATCCACCAGGGCCATTTTCCGGGGAGCTGTTTTTT,CASSLDPPGPFSGELFF
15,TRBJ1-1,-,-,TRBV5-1,TGCGCCAGCAGCTCGTCGTGGCTAATGAACACTGAAGCTTTCTTT,CASSSSWLMNTEAFF
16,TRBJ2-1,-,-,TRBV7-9,TGTGCCAGCAGCTTAGATGGGGGGCCTCCCTACAATGAGCAGTTCTTC,CASSLDGGPPYNEQFF
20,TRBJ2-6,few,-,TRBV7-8,TGTGCCAGCAGCTTAGTTTTCCCGGGAAAGCCAATCTCTGGGGCCAACGTCCTGACTTTC,CASSLVFPGKPISGANVLTF
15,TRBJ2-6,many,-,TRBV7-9,TGTGCCAGCAGCTCACGTGTCTTTGGGGCCAACGTCCTGACTTTC,CASSSRVFGANVLTF
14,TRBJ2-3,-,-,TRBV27,TGTGCCAGCAGTTTTCGAGGTAGCACAGATACGCAGTATTTT,CASSFRGSTDTQYF